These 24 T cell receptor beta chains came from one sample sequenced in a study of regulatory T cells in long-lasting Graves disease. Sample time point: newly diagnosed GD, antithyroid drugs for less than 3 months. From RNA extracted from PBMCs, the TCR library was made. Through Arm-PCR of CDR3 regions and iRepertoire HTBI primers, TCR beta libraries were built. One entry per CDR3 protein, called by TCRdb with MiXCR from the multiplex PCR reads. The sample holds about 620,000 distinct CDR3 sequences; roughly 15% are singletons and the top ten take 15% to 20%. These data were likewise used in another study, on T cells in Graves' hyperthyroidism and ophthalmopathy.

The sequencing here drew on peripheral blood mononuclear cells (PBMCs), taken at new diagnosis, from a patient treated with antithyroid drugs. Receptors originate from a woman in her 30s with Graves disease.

CDR3 in DNA: TGTGCCAGCAGCCGAAGGGATCTCAAATCCGAGCAGTACTTC. Amino acids: CASSRRDLKSEQYF. This sequence joins TRBV3-1 and TRBJ2-7; D uncertain. This CDR3 comprises 14 residues. The V end was cut by 4 bases, the J end by 6 bases, with 16 bases between. Germline CDR1 is LGHDT and CDR2 is YNNKEL (reference sequence).

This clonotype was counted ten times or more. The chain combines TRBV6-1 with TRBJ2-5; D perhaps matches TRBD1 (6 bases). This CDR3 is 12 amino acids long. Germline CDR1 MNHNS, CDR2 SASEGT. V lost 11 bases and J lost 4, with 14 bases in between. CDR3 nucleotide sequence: TGTGCCGCAACCCCCAGGGGAGAGACCCAGTACTTC. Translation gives CAATPRGETQYF.

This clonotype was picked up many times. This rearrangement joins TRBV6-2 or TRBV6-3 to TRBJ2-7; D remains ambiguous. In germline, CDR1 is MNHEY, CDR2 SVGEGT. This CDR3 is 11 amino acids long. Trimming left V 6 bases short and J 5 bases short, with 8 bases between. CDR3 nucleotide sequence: TGTGCCAGCAGGCGGATCCACGAGCAGTACTTC. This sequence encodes CASRRIHEQYF.

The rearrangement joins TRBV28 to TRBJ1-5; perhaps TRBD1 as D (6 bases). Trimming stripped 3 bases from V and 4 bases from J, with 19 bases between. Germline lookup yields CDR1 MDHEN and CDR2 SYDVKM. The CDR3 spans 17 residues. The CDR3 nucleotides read TGTGCCAGCAGTTTTTTGGGGGTCGGGGGCACAAATCAGCCCCAGCATTTT. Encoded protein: CASSFLGVGGTNQPQHF.

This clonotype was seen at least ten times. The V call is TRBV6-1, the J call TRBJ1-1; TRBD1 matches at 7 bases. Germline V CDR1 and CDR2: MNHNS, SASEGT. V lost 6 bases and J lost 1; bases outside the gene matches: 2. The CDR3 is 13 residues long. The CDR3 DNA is TGTGCCAGCAGCAACAGGGGGAACACTGAAGCTTTCTTT. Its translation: CASSNRGNTEAFF.

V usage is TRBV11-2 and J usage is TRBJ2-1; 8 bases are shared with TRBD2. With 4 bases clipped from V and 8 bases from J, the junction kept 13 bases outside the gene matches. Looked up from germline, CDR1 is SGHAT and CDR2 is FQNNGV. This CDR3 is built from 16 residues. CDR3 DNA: TGTGCCAGCAGCTCAACCCCGGGACTAGTAGTCCATGAGCAGTTCTTC. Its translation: CASSSTPGLVVHEQFF.

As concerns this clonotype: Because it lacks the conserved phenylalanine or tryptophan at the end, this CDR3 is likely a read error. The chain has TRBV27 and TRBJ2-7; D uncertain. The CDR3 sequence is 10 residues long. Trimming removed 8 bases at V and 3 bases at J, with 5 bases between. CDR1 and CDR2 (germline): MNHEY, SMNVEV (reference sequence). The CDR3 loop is CASGFYEQYL. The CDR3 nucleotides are TGTGCCAGCGGGTTCTACGAGCAGTACCTC.

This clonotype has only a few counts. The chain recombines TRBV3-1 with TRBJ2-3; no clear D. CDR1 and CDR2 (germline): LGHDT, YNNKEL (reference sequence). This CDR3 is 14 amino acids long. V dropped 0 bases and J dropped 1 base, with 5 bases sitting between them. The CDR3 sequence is CASSQDDRTDTQYF. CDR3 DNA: TGTGCCAGCAGCCAAGACGACCGCACAGATACGCAGTATTTT.

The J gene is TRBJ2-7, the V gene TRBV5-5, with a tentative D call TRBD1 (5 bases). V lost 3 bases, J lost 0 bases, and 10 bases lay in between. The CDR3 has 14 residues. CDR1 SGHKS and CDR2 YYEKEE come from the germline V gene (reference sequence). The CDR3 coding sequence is TGTGCCAGCAGCTCTACAGGAGCCTCCTACGAGCAGTACTTC. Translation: CASSSTGASYEQYF.

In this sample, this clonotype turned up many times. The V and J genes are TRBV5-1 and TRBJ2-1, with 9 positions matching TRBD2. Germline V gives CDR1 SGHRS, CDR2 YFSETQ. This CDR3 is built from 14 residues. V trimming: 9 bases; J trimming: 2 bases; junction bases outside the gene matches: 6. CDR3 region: CANVPSGTYNEQFF. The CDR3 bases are TGCGCCAACGTACCTAGCGGGACCTACAATGAGCAGTTCTTC.

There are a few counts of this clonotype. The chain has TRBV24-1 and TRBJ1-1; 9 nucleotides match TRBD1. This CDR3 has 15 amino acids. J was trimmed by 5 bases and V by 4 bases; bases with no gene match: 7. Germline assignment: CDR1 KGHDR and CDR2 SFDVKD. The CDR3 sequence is CATSDTTGTGTEAFF. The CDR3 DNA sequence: TGTGCCACCAGTGACACAACCGGGACAGGGACTGAAGCTTTCTTT.

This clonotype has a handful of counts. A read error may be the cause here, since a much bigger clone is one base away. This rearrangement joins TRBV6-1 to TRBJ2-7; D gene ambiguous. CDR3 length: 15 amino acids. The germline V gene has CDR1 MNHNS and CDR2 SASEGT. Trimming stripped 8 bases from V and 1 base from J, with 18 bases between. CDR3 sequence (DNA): TGTGCCAGCCAAGCAGACCGGGTGACGTCCTACGAGCAGTACTTC. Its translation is CASQADRVTSYEQYF.

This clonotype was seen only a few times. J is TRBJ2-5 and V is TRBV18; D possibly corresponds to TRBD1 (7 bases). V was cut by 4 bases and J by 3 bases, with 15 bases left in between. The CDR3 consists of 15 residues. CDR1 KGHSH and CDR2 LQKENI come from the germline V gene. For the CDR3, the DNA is TGTGCCAGCTCACACCGCACCAGGGGGGAAGAGACCCAGTACTTC. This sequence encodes CASSHRTRGEETQYF.

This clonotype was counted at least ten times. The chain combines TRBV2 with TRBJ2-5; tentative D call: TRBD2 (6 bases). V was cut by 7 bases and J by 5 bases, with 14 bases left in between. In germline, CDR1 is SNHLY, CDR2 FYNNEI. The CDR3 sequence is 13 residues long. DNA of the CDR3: TGTGCCAGCATGGGTGAGGGGAGGGAGACCCAGTACTTC. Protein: CASMGEGRETQYF.

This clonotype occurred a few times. This CDR3 reads CASSLWPNTEAFF. DNA for the CDR3: TGTGCCAGCAGCTTGTGGCCGAACACTGAAGCTTTCTTT. This chain joins TRBV5-6 and TRBJ1-1; D is ambiguous. The CDR3 extends over 13 amino acids. The germline gives CDR1 SGHDT, CDR2 YYEEEE. Trimming stripped 1 base from V and 1 base from J, with 5 bases between.

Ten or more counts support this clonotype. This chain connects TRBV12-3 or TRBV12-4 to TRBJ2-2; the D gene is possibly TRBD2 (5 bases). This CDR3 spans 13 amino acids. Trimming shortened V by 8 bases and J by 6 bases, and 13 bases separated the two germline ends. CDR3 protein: CASGSRRPGELFF. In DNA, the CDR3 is TGTGCCAGCGGTAGCAGGAGGCCCGGGGAGCTGTTTTTT.

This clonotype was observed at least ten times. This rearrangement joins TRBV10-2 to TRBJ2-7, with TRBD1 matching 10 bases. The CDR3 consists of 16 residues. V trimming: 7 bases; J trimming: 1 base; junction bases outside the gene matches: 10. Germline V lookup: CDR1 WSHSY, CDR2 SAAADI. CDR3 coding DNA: TGCGCCAGCACCGTTCCTGACAGGGGGCAATCCTACGAGCAGTACTTC. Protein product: CASTVPDRGQSYEQYF.

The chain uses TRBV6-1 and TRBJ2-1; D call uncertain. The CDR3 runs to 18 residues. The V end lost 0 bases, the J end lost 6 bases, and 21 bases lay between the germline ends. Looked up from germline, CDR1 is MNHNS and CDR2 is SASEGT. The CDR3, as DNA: TGTGCCAGCAGTGAAGCGCCGCCTGGGTCTTCGTTGGTCAATGAGCAGTTCTTC. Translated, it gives CASSEAPPGSSLVNEQFF.

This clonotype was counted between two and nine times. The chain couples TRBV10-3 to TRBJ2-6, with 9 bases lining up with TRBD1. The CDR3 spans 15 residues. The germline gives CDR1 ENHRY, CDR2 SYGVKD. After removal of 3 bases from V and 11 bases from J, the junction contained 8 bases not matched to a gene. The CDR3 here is CAISDTGDRDDVLTF. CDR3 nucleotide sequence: TGTGCCATCAGTGACACGGGGGACAGGGACGACGTCCTGACTTTC.

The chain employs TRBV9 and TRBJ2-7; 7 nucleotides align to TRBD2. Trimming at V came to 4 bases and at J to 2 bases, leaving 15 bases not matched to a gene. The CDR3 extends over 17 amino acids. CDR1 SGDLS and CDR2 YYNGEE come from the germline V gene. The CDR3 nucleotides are TGTGCCAGCAGCTACCGTCCGGCGAGCGGGGCCACCTACGAGCAGTACTTC. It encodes CASSYRPASGATYEQYF.

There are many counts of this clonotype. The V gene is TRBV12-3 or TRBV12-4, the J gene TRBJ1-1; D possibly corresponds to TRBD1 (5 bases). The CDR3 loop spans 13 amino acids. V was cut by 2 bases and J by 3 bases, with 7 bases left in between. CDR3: CASSLMGDTEAFF. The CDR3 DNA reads TGTGCCAGCAGTTTAATGGGGGACACTGAAGCTTTCTTT.

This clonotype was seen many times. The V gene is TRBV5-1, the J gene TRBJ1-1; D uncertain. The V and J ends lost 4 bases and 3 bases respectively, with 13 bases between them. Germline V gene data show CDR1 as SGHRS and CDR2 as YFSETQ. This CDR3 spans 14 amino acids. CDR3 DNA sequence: TGCGCCAGCAGCGCATTTGACCGATACACTGAAGCTTTCTTT. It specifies CASSAFDRYTEAFF.

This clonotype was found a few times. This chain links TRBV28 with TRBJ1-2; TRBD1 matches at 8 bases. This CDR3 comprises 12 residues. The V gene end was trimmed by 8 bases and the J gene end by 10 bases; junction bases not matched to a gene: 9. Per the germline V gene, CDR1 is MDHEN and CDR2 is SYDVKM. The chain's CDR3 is CASGDRGFFYTF. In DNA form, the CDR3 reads TGTGCCAGCGGCGACAGGGGCTTTTTCTACACCTTC.

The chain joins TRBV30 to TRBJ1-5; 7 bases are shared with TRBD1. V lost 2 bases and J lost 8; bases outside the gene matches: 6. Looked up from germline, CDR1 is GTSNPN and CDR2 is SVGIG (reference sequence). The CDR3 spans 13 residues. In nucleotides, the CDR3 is TGTGCCTGGAGTCGACAGGGAGTGGAGCCCCAGCATTTT. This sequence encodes CAWSRQGVEPQHF.